Listed below are T cell receptor beta chains from one sample, sequenced in a study of blood T cells in healthy people across ages. MiXCR, run by TCRdb on the 5' RACE reads, gives a single entry per CDR3 protein. The table lists roughly 2 million distinct CDR3 sequences, around half of them singletons, with less than 2.5% in the top ten. The specimen sequenced was blood. These receptors originate from a woman aged 40 to 50 in good health. The CDR3 runs from the conserved cysteine through the conserved F or W. A D gene is named only where the DNA matches it firmly. Some rows have no size entry. The others give once, few or many, or a class for an expanded clone.

j_gene | v_gene | d_gene | abundance | CDR3aa | CDR3nt
TRBJ1-2 | TRBV12-3/TRBV12-4 | . | . | CASSLWQMVARGYTF | TGTGCTAGCAGTTTATGGCAGATGGTGGCTCGGGGCTACACCTTC
TRBJ1-4 | TRBV7-9 | . | . | CASSVALRASNEKLFF | TGTGCCAGCAGCGTTGCACTCCGGGCATCAAATGAAAAACTGTTTTTT
TRBJ2-7 | TRBV27 | . | . | CASASLSGAHEQYF | TGTGCCAGCGCCTCCCTCTCCGGGGCCCACGAGCAGTACTTC
TRBJ1-2 | TRBV28 | . | . | CASLIRGTGPNYGYTF | TGTGCCAGCCTCATTAGAGGGACGGGGCCTAACTATGGCTACACCTTC
TRBJ1-2 | TRBV28 | . | few | CASSVSARDGYTF | TGTGCCAGCAGTGTATCGGCGAGAGACGGCTACACCTTC
TRBJ2-7 | TRBV6-2/TRBV6-3 | TRBD1 | once | CASSYSGTGVIRSPYEQYF | TGTGCCAGCAGTTATTCGGGGACAGGAGTAATTAGGAGTCCCTACGAGCAGTACTTC
TRBJ1-4 | TRBV12-3/TRBV12-4 | . | few | CASIQNRASNEKLFF | TGTGCCAGCATCCAGAACAGAGCCTCTAATGAAAAACTGTTTTTT
TRBJ2-3 | TRBV7-2 | . | . | CASSTRLVADTQYF | TGTGCCAGCAGCACAAGACTGGTAGCAGATACGCAGTATTTT
TRBJ2-5 | TRBV27 | TRBD2 | few | CASSLTTSGEIQETQYF | TGTGCCAGCAGTTTAACGACTAGCGGGGAGATACAAGAGACCCAGTACTTC
TRBJ2-1 | TRBV7-2 | . | . | CASSPIGGPGEQFF | TGTGCCAGCAGCCCAATTGGGGGTCCGGGTGAGCAGTTCTTC
TRBJ2-5 | TRBV27 | . | . | CASAIWGQETQYF | TGTGCCAGCGCAATATGGGGGCAAGAGACCCAGTACTTC
TRBJ1-2 | TRBV12-3/TRBV12-4 | . | few | CASSSHSSGNYGYTF | TGTGCCAGCAGTTCCCATTCCTCAGGGAACTATGGCTACACCTTC
TRBJ2-1 | TRBV25-1 | . | . | CASSDGLLHEQFF | TGTGCCAGCAGTGACGGATTATTGCATGAGCAGTTCTTC
TRBJ2-1 | TRBV7-2 | . | . | CASSGAVAYNEQFF | TGTGCCAGCAGCGGAGCGGTGGCCTACAATGAGCAGTTCTTC
TRBJ2-7 | TRBV18 | TRBD2 | . | CASSPPTSGGLSNEQYF | TGTGCCAGCTCACCACCGACTAGCGGGGGGCTCAGCAATGAGCAGTACTTC
TRBJ2-6 | TRBV25-1 | . | . | CASSPSRDVSGANVLIF | TGTGCCAGCAGCCCGTCCCGGGACGTGTCTGGGGCCAACGTCCTGATTTTC
TRBJ2-3 | TRBV10-3 | . | . | CAISPGEGRTDTQYF | TGTGCCATCAGTCCAGGGGAGGGACGCACAGATACGCAGTATTTT
TRBJ2-5 | TRBV2 | . | . | CASILSPLGETQYF | TGTGCCAGCATACTGAGTCCTCTTGGGGAGACCCAGTACTTC
TRBJ1-5 | TRBV28 | . | . | CASNPGRDNQPQHF | TGTGCCAGCAACCCGGGAAGGGACAATCAGCCCCAGCATTTT
TRBJ2-1 | TRBV20-1 | TRBD2 | once | CSALRLAGGNEQFF | TGCAGTGCTCTACGACTAGCGGGGGGTAATGAGCAGTTCTTC
TRBJ1-1 | TRBV20-1 | . | . | CSARVGNTEAFF | TGCAGTGCTAGAGTAGGGAACACTGAAGCTTTCTTT
TRBJ1-6 | TRBV20-1 | TRBD1 | . | CSAKPQGLVSLHF | TGCAGTGCGAAACCACAGGGGTTGGTGAGCCTCCACTTT
TRBJ2-1 | TRBV20-1 | TRBD2 | . | CSARRWGGDGPEQFF | TGCAGTGCGAGGCGGTGGGGGGGTGACGGCCCTGAACAGTTCTTC
TRBJ1-5 | TRBV20-1 | . | once | CSAKPLREGPNRPQHF | TGCAGTGCTAAACCTTTAAGGGAGGGACCGAATCGGCCCCAGCATTTT
TRBJ2-2 | TRBV11-1 | . | . | CASSLGVLASSGELFF | TGTGCCAGCAGCTTAGGGGTGTTGGCGAGCTCCGGGGAGCTGTTTTTT
TRBJ2-1 | TRBV2 | . | . | CASKNRTHNEQFF | TGTGCCAGCAAAAACCGGACTCACAATGAGCAGTTCTTC
TRBJ2-3 | TRBV4-2 | TRBD2 | . | CASSQERTSGGDTQYF | TGTGCCAGCAGCCAAGAGAGGACTAGCGGAGGAGATACGCAGTATTTT
TRBJ2-5 | TRBV7-2 | . | few | CASSLSSGKETQYF | TGTGCCAGCAGCTTAAGCTCTGGGAAAGAGACCCAGTACTTC
TRBJ1-5 | TRBV28 | TRBD1 | . | CASSPGQGRNQPQHF | TGTGCCAGCAGTCCCGGACAGGGTCGGAATCAGCCCCAGCATTTT
TRBJ2-3 | TRBV6-2/TRBV6-3 | . | . | CATERNRATDTQYF | TGTGCCACCGAGCGGAACAGGGCGACAGATACGCAGTATTTT
TRBJ2-5 | TRBV4-3 | TRBD2 | few | CASSVQRGGETQYF | TGCGCCAGCAGTGTACAGCGGGGGGGAGAGACCCAGTACTTC
TRBJ2-4 | TRBV20-1 | . | few | CSARLGSKNIQYF | TGCAGTGCTAGACTTGGTTCCAAAAACATTCAGTACTTC
TRBJ1-1 | TRBV6-5 | . | . | CASSYGAAAGAFF | TGTGCCAGCAGTTACGGGGCGGCCGCTGGAGCTTTCTTT
TRBJ2-3 | TRBV7-2 | TRBD2 | few | CASSLTSGPTDTQYF | TGTGCCAGCAGCCTAACTAGCGGACCCACAGATACGCAGTATTTT
TRBJ1-2 | TRBV7-9 | . | . | CASSLAQGTSGGYTF | TGTGCCAGCAGCTTAGCTCAGGGGACGAGTGGTGGCTACACCTTC
TRBJ1-1 | TRBV29-1 | . | . | CSAHGWTEAFF | TGCAGCGCTCACGGCTGGACTGAAGCTTTCTTT
TRBJ2-1 | TRBV11-1 | . | few | CASRASRVAYNEQFF | TGTGCCAGCAGGGCTAGCAGGGTGGCCTACAATGAGCAGTTCTTC
TRBJ2-5 | TRBV3-1 | . | few | CASSQGASGSETQYF | TGTGCCAGCAGCCAAGGCGCTTCAGGGAGTGAGACCCAGTACTTC
TRBJ2-3 | TRBV6-5 | TRBD1 | few | CASSYKGQGKDTQYF | TGTGCCAGCAGTTACAAGGGACAGGGTAAAGATACGCAGTATTTT
TRBJ2-7 | TRBV7-2 | TRBD2 | few | CASSLEGGTSGAYEQYF | TGTGCCAGCAGCTTAGAAGGGGGGACTAGCGGGGCCTACGAGCAGTACTTC
TRBJ2-3 | TRBV29-1 | TRBD2 | . | CSVEEPRTSGSPSTDTQYF | TGCAGCGTTGAAGAGCCGCGTACTAGCGGGTCCCCTAGCACAGATACGCAGTATTTT
TRBJ2-7 | TRBV2 | TRBD2 | . | CASSEASGGHNEQYF | TGTGCCAGCAGTGAGGCTAGCGGGGGCCACAATGAGCAGTACTTC
TRBJ1-2 | TRBV7-2 | . | . | CASSLVMSNYGYTF | TGTGCCAGCAGCTTAGTCATGTCAAACTATGGCTACACCTTC
TRBJ2-3 | TRBV7-2 | . | few | CASSPRAPTGLNTDTQYF | TGTGCCAGCAGCCCGCGAGCTCCCACGGGGCTAAACACAGATACGCAGTATTTT
TRBJ2-6 | TRBV27 | . | . | CASSYGVGANVLTF | TGTGCCAGCAGTTATGGGGTTGGGGCCAACGTCCTGACTTTC
TRBJ2-5 | TRBV7-2 | . | few | CASSLSRPGAETQYF | TGTGCCAGCAGCTTAAGCAGGCCGGGTGCGGAGACCCAGTACTTC
TRBJ2-4 | TRBV20-1 | . | . | CSASGGATGQYF | TGCAGTGCTAGTGGCGGAGCGACGGGGCAGTACTTC
TRBJ2-1 | TRBV2 | . | . | CASFLNEQFF | TGTGCCAGCTTTTTGAATGAGCAGTTCTTC
TRBJ2-5 | TRBV9 | TRBD2 | . | CASSVSSSGGPPTQETQYF | TGTGCCAGCAGCGTATCATCTAGCGGGGGGCCCCCCACCCAAGAGACCCAGTACTTC
TRBJ1-2 | TRBV28 | TRBD1 | . | CASSPTGTVFYGYTF | TGTGCCAGCAGTCCAACCGGGACAGTCTTCTATGGCTACACCTTC
TRBJ2-1 | TRBV25-1 | . | . | CASGRTSLDEQFF | TGTGCCAGCGGACGGACCTCCCTCGATGAGCAGTTCTTC
TRBJ2-5 | TRBV6-5 | . | . | CASSSIWTQERETQYF | TGTGCCAGCAGTTCCATCTGGACCCAAGAGAGGGAGACCCAGTACTTC
TRBJ2-2 | TRBV4-3 | TRBD2 | . | CASSQVSSGTGELFF | TGCGCCAGCAGCCAAGTTTCTAGCGGAACCGGGGAGCTGTTTTTT
TRBJ2-3 | TRBV7-6 | . | few | CASRTGVGDTQYF | TGTGCCAGCAGAACGGGGGTCGGAGATACGCAGTATTTT
TRBJ2-6 | TRBV5-1 | . | few | CASSLAGGGSTSSGANVLTF | TGCGCCAGCAGCTTGGCCGGCGGCGGCAGTACGTCCTCTGGGGCCAACGTCCTGACTTTC
TRBJ2-1 | TRBV29-1 | . | . | CSVEEDYRAPKQFF | TGCAGCGTTGAAGAAGACTACCGGGCCCCGAAGCAGTTCTTC
TRBJ2-7 | TRBV7-2 | . | few | CASSLAGVGDTGYEQYF | TGTGCCAGCAGCTTAGCGGGGGTAGGAGACACGGGCTACGAGCAGTACTTC
TRBJ2-7 | TRBV12-3/TRBV12-4 | TRBD1 | . | CASRPQGSTYEQYF | TGTGCCAGCAGACCACAGGGGAGCACCTACGAGCAGTACTTC
TRBJ2-5 | TRBV28 | TRBD2 | few | CASTPAGEQETQYF | TGTGCCAGCACCCCGGCGGGGGAGCAAGAGACCCAGTACTTC
TRBJ2-7 | TRBV7-2 | . | few | CASSPDRRSYEQYF | TGTGCCAGCAGCCCCGACAGGCGTTCCTACGAGCAGTACTTC